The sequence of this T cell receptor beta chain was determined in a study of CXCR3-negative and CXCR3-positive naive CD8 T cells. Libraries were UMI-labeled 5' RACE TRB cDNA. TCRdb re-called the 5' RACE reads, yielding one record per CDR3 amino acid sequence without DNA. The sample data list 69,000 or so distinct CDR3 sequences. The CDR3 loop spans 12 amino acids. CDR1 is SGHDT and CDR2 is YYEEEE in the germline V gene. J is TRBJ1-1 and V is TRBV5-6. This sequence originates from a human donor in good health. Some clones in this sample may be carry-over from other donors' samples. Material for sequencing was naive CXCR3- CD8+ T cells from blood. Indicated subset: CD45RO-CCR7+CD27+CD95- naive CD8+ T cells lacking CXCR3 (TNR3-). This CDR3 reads CASLSANTEAFF.